The present T cell receptor beta chain was sequenced within a study of T-cell memory formation after mild COVID-19. Study details: Largely, the TCR clusters proved donor specific.

TCRdb re-derived calls from the 5' RACE reads in MiXCR, one entry per CDR3 protein. The top ten clones hold over 40% of a sample with tens of thousands of distinct CDR3 sequences, about 23% of them seen once. Worth noting for this clonotype: Its target is unknown.

This CDR3 is built from 13 residues. The V gene end was trimmed by 7 bases and the J gene end by 9 bases; junction bases not matched to a gene: 13. The germline CDR1 and CDR2 sequences are SQVTM and ANQGSEA. Study-level results: Balance between CD4 and CD8 was seen in clones contracting day 15 to 85, and a CD4+ lean was seen in later expanders. Largely, contracting CD4+ clones fell within CM and EM, and contracting CD8+ clones within EMRA.

This TCR was sampled from a man aged 18 to 29 who had mild COVID-19 (a few samples of this study predate the infection). Cell type and time point are not known. The material sequenced was PBMCs or a T cell subset sorted from them (not recorded which). V usage is TRBV29-1 and J usage is TRBJ2-5; TRBD1 matches at 8 bases. For the CDR3, the DNA is TGCAGCGCCGAGGTGACAGGGGAGTCGGCCCAGTACTTC. Its translation is CSAEVTGESAQYF. Based on the CDR3 plus reference TRBV29-1 and TRBJ2-5, the full variable domain is SAVISQKPSRDICQRGTSLTIQCQVDSQVTMMFWYRQQPGQSLTLIATANQGSEATYESGFVIDKFPISRPNLTFSTLTVSNMSPEDSSIYLCSAEVTGESAQYFGPGTRLLVL.